This is a list of T cell receptor beta chains from one sample in a study of T cell responses to AZD1222 COVID-19 vaccine. TCRdb's copy holds only in-frame clones and misses some; the assay was immunoSEQ multiplex PCR. The table includes around 94,000 clones, approximately 81% detected once. The input for sequencing was peripheral blood, taken 28 days after the second AZD1222 dose. The source is an adult who received the AZD1222 COVID-19 vaccine. Each CDR3 is given with its conserved first and last residue. The order of the fields is V gene, clone size, J gene, D gene, CDR3 length, CDR3 DNA, CDR3 protein. D genes are given only for firm matches. Size is stated for part of the rows, as once, few or many counts, or as a class when the clone is expanded.

V: TRBV5-1; size: once; J: TRBJ2-3; D: .; length: 14; DNA: TGCGCCAGCAGCTCCCGACTTTACACAGATACGCAGTATTTT; CDR3: CASSSRLYTDTQYF
V: TRBV10-3; size: .; J: TRBJ2-5; D: .; length: 14; DNA: TGTGCCATCAGTGAGATGTCGGCGGCTGAGACCCAGTACTTC; CDR3: CAISEMSAAETQYF
V: TRBV5-4; size: .; J: TRBJ2-1; D: TRBD1; length: 16; DNA: TGTGCCAGCAGCACCATACACAGGGGCTGGGGCAATGAGCAGTTCTTC; CDR3: CASSTIHRGWGNEQFF
V: TRBV2; size: .; J: TRBJ2-4; D: .; length: 15; DNA: TGTGCCAGCAGTGGAAACAGGGTGGCCAAAAACATTCAGTACTTC; CDR3: CASSGNRVAKNIQYF
V: TRBV19; size: .; J: TRBJ1-6; D: .; length: 13; DNA: TGTGCCAGTAGCCCGGGAGAAGATTCACCCCTCCACTTT; CDR3: CASSPGEDSPLHF
V: TRBV6-5; size: .; J: TRBJ1-1; D: .; length: 15; DNA: TGTGCCAGCAGTTACGGTCCCACCCAGAGCACTGAAGCTTTCTTT; CDR3: CASSYGPTQSTEAFF
V: TRBV6-2/TRBV6-3; size: once; J: TRBJ1-4; D: .; length: 12; DNA: TGTGCCAGCAGCCCGCTCGATGGAAAACTGTTTTTT; CDR3: CASSPLDGKLFF
V: TRBV3-1/TRBV3-2; size: .; J: TRBJ1-1; D: .; length: 13; DNA: TGTGCCAGCAGCCAGGGCGGCGCCCCGGAAGCTTTCTTT; CDR3: CASSQGGAPEAFF
V: TRBV2; size: .; J: TRBJ2-7; D: .; length: 13; DNA: TGTGCCAGCAGTGAGGCAGGGCCCTACGAGCAGTACTTC; CDR3: CASSEAGPYEQYF
V: TRBV2; size: .; J: TRBJ1-4; D: .; length: 14; DNA: TGTGCCAGCAGTTCGGACAGCTATTCTGAAAAACTGTTTTTT; CDR3: CASSSDSYSEKLFF
V: TRBV19; size: .; J: TRBJ2-7; D: .; length: 14; DNA: TGTGCCAGTAGTATAGCCCAGGGATTTTACGAGCAGTACTTC; CDR3: CASSIAQGFYEQYF
V: TRBV7-6; size: .; J: TRBJ2-3; D: TRBD2; length: 16; DNA: TGTGCCAGCAGCTTATCGGTAGCGGGAGGTACAGATACGCAGTATTTT; CDR3: CASSLSVAGGTDTQYF
V: TRBV25-1; size: .; J: TRBJ1-5; D: .; length: 15; DNA: TGTGCCAGCGGCACTCAAAGGGCCTTCAATCAGCCCCAGCATTTT; CDR3: CASGTQRAFNQPQHF
V: TRBV3-1/TRBV3-2; size: .; J: TRBJ2-1; D: .; length: 14; DNA: TGTGCCAGCAGCCAAGTGGACTCCTACAATGAGCAGTTCTTC; CDR3: CASSQVDSYNEQFF
V: TRBV28; size: .; J: TRBJ2-3; D: TRBD2; length: 15; DNA: TGTGCCAGCAGTTTTGGCGGGAGGGCCGGAGATACGCAGTATTTT; CDR3: CASSFGGRAGDTQYF
V: TRBV7-2; size: .; J: TRBJ2-7; D: .; length: 12; DNA: TGTGCCAGCAGCTTAACAGGCCACGAGCAGTACTTC; CDR3: CASSLTGHEQYF
V: TRBV20-1; size: .; J: TRBJ2-7; D: .; length: 11; DNA: TGCAGTCCATCGGACAGCCTAGAGCAGTACTTC; CDR3: CSPSDSLEQYF
V: TRBV18; size: .; J: TRBJ1-1; D: .; length: 15; DNA: TGTGCCAGCTCACCACCTGGCAGGGGCGGCACTGAAGCTTTCTTT; CDR3: CASSPPGRGGTEAFF
V: TRBV9; size: .; J: TRBJ1-3; D: .; length: 15; DNA: TGTGCCAGCAGCGACGGACCTGCCTCTGGAAACACCATATATTTT; CDR3: CASSDGPASGNTIYF
V: TRBV7-2; size: .; J: TRBJ2-7; D: .; length: 14; DNA: TGTGCCAGCAGCTTAGGGCTAAGCTCCTACGAGCAGTACTTC; CDR3: CASSLGLSSYEQYF
V: TRBV19; size: .; J: TRBJ2-1; D: .; length: 15; DNA: TGTGCCAGTAGCCGTAGTGCTTTGGCCTACAATGAGCAGTTCTTC; CDR3: CASSRSALAYNEQFF
V: TRBV6-2/TRBV6-3; size: .; J: TRBJ2-6; D: TRBD1; length: 18; DNA: TGTGCCAGCAGTTCAAACAGGGGGCGCTTAGCTGGGGCCAACGTCCTGACTTTC; CDR3: CASSSNRGRLAGANVLTF
V: TRBV4-3; size: .; J: TRBJ2-1; D: .; length: 15; DNA: TGCGCCAGCAGCCAAGATAACGGGCCGTACCATGAGCAGTTCTTC; CDR3: CASSQDNGPYHEQFF
V: TRBV27; size: .; J: TRBJ2-1; D: TRBD1; length: 16; DNA: TGTGCCAGCAGTTTAGTGGGACAGGCCGCCTACAATGAGCAGTTCTTC; CDR3: CASSLVGQAAYNEQFF
V: TRBV30; size: .; J: TRBJ2-3; D: .; length: 12; DNA: TGTGCCTGGAGTCTACTAGGTAATACGCAGTATTTT; CDR3: CAWSLLGNTQYF
V: TRBV11-3; size: .; J: TRBJ2-1; D: .; length: 12; DNA: TGTGCCAGCAGCTTTAAAACGGATGAGCAGTTCTTC; CDR3: CASSFKTDEQFF
V: TRBV2; size: .; J: TRBJ2-1; D: .; length: 12; DNA: TGTGCCAGCAGATTCCTTTACAATGAGCAGTTCTTC; CDR3: CASRFLYNEQFF
V: TRBV7-9; size: .; J: TRBJ2-4; D: TRBD1; length: 15; DNA: TGTGCCAGCAGCTCTTGGACAGGACTCAAAAACATTCAGTACTTC; CDR3: CASSSWTGLKNIQYF
V: TRBV20-1; size: once; J: TRBJ1-1; D: .; length: 11; DNA: TGCAGTGTTGGAGAGGGCACTGAAGCTTTCTTT; CDR3: CSVGEGTEAFF
V: TRBV6-1; size: .; J: TRBJ1-5; D: .; length: 18; DNA: TGTGCCAGCAGTGTCCAGACTGGGGGTGGGGGGGGCAATCAGCCCCAGCATTTT; CDR3: CASSVQTGGGGGNQPQHF
V: TRBV29-1; size: .; J: TRBJ2-6; D: .; length: 14; DNA: TGCAGCGTTGTAGGAATCTCTGGGGCCAACGTCCTGACTTTC; CDR3: CSVVGISGANVLTF
V: TRBV9; size: .; J: TRBJ2-2; D: TRBD2; length: 15; DNA: TGTGCCAGCAGCGTAATAGCGGGAGAAGCCGGGGAGCTGTTTTTT; CDR3: CASSVIAGEAGELFF
V: TRBV7-2; size: .; J: TRBJ2-5; D: .; length: 14; DNA: TGTGCCAGCAGCTTAGAGCGGGTCCGTGGGACCCAGTACTTC; CDR3: CASSLERVRGTQYF
V: TRBV4-1; size: .; J: TRBJ2-5; D: TRBD2; length: 20; DNA: TGCGCCAGCAGCCAAGACTTGCCTAGCGGGGGAAGGGCGATTTGGGAGACCCAGTACTTC; CDR3: CASSQDLPSGGRAIWETQYF
V: TRBV6-1; size: .; J: TRBJ1-1; D: .; length: 16; DNA: TGTGCCAGCAGTGATAAAGGCGGGGCAGGGACCGGGGTGGCTTTCTTT; CDR3: CASSDKGGAGTGVAFF
V: TRBV18; size: .; J: TRBJ2-7; D: TRBD2; length: 16; DNA: TGTGCCAGCTCACTGAACGCCTTAGCGGGAGGTTACGAGCAGTACTTC; CDR3: CASSLNALAGGYEQYF
V: TRBV7-2; size: few; J: TRBJ1-6; D: .; length: 12; DNA: TGTGCCAGCAGCTTAGGAGGGGCATTGCTCCACTTT; CDR3: CASSLGGALLHF
V: TRBV27; size: .; J: TRBJ2-1; D: .; length: 13; DNA: TGTGCCAGCAGCCTAGGATCCTACAATGAGCAGTTCTTC; CDR3: CASSLGSYNEQFF
V: TRBV7-2; size: .; J: TRBJ2-7; D: TRBD1; length: 18; DNA: TGTGCCAGCAGCTTAGCTGGACAGGGGGGCTTAGGGTCCTACGAGCAGTACTTC; CDR3: CASSLAGQGGLGSYEQYF
V: TRBV11-2; size: .; J: TRBJ2-1; D: .; length: 13; DNA: TGTGCCAGCAGCTTAGACAGATACAATGAGCAGTTCTTC; CDR3: CASSLDRYNEQFF
V: TRBV19; size: .; J: TRBJ2-3; D: TRBD2; length: 16; DNA: TGTGCCACCCGCCCACCGGGACTAGCGGCCACAGATACGCAGTATTTT; CDR3: CATRPPGLAATDTQYF
V: TRBV18; size: once; J: TRBJ1-1; D: .; length: 12; DNA: TGTGCCAGCTCACCACGCGACACTGAAGCTTTCTTT; CDR3: CASSPRDTEAFF
V: TRBV20-1; size: .; J: TRBJ1-2; D: .; length: 12; DNA: TGCAGTGCTAGTTTCGGGGGCCGTGGCTACACCTTC; CDR3: CSASFGGRGYTF
V: TRBV27; size: .; J: TRBJ2-3; D: TRBD1; length: 14; DNA: TGTGCCAGCACAGGGGGCTATGGTCCAGATACGCAGTATTTT; CDR3: CASTGGYGPDTQYF
V: TRBV7-6; size: .; J: TRBJ1-1; D: .; length: 19; DNA: TGTGCCAGCAGCTTAACGACCGCACACGTAGGGGGGGCGAACACTGAAGCTTTCTTT; CDR3: CASSLTTAHVGGANTEAFF
V: TRBV10-3; size: .; J: TRBJ2-2; D: .; length: 14; DNA: TGTGCCATCAGTGTTCGGTCCAACACCGGGGAGCTGTTTTTT; CDR3: CAISVRSNTGELFF
V: TRBV5-6; size: .; J: TRBJ1-2; D: .; length: 11; DNA: TGTGCCAGCAGCTTGGGGTATGGCTACACCTTC; CDR3: CASSLGYGYTF
V: TRBV5-1; size: .; J: TRBJ1-6; D: .; length: 13; DNA: TGCGCCAGCAGCTTTTCCGGGGATTCACCCCTCCACTTT; CDR3: CASSFSGDSPLHF
V: TRBV3-1/TRBV3-2; size: .; J: TRBJ2-7; D: TRBD2; length: 16; DNA: TGTGCCAGCAGCCAAGATCAGGTAGCGGGAGACTACGAGCAGTACTTC; CDR3: CASSQDQVAGDYEQYF
V: TRBV7-9; size: once; J: TRBJ1-3; D: .; length: 14; DNA: TGTGCCAGCAGCTTACAGGCTTCGGGAAACACCATATATTTT; CDR3: CASSLQASGNTIYF
V: TRBV6-5; size: .; J: TRBJ1-5; D: TRBD1; length: 14; DNA: TGTGCCAGCATAGGGCAGGGGGGGGATCAGCCCCAGCATTTT; CDR3: CASIGQGGDQPQHF
V: TRBV7-9; size: once; J: TRBJ2-3; D: TRBD2; length: 14; DNA: TGTGCCAGCAGCTATAGCGGGAGCGCAGATACGCAGTATTTT; CDR3: CASSYSGSADTQYF
V: TRBV12-3/TRBV12-4; size: few; J: TRBJ2-3; D: .; length: 13; DNA: TGTGCCAGCAGTCTCGACCCGGCAGATACGCAGTATTTT; CDR3: CASSLDPADTQYF
V: TRBV5-1; size: .; J: TRBJ2-2; D: .; length: 15; DNA: TGCGCCAGCAGCTTGGCGGCACCGAACACCGGGGAGCTGTTTTTT; CDR3: CASSLAAPNTGELFF
V: TRBV7-8; size: few; J: TRBJ1-4; D: .; length: 14; DNA: TGTGCCAGCAGCCTAGGGGGGGGTAATGAAAAACTGTTTTTT; CDR3: CASSLGGGNEKLFF
V: TRBV6-5; size: .; J: TRBJ2-7; D: TRBD1; length: 15; DNA: TGTGCCAGCATCCGCGGGACAGGGGGACTATACGAGCAGTACTTC; CDR3: CASIRGTGGLYEQYF
V: TRBV19; size: .; J: TRBJ1-1; D: TRBD1; length: 13; DNA: TGTGCCAGTAGTCCGACAGGGCTTACTGAAGCTTTCTTT; CDR3: CASSPTGLTEAFF